These T cell receptor beta chains were read from a single sample in a study of PD-1 blockade in classical Hodgkin lymphoma. Data came from immunoSEQ multiplex PCR; TCRdb stores just in-frame clones and leaves some out. The repertoire includes about 16,000 clones, about 71% of them detected once, and less than 9% sits in the top ten. The sequenced sample was peripheral blood mononuclear cells (PBMCs), obtained before the fourth cycle of nivolumab. These receptors came from a human donor with classical Hodgkin lymphoma. Each CDR3 is given with its conserved first and last residue. The D gene is left open where the match is weak. Clone size is not always given. Where it is, it says once, few, many or a class for expanded clones.

D gene	clone size	V gene	J gene	CDR3 DNA	CDR3 protein
-	once	TRBV28	TRBJ2-6	TGTGCCAGCAGTTCCTCAGGGGCTGGGGCCAACGTCCTGACTTTC	CASSSSGAGANVLTF
TRBD1	-	TRBV10-3	TRBJ2-7	TGTGCCATCACGGACAGGGGATACGAGCAGTACTTC	CAITDRGYEQYF
TRBD2	-	TRBV27	TRBJ2-7	TGTGCCAGCGTCCCATTAAGCGGGAGTGTAAACGAGCAGTACTTC	CASVPLSGSVNEQYF
TRBD1	-	TRBV6-6	TRBJ1-2	TGTGCCAGCAGTTACTACAGGGGGGATGGCTACACCTTC	CASSYYRGDGYTF
-	-	TRBV18	TRBJ2-7	TGTGCCAGCTCACCACGTTCGGTGGGCTTAAGGAACGAGCAGTACTTC	CASSPRSVGLRNEQYF
-	-	TRBV19	TRBJ2-5	TGTGCCAGCAAGCACGGGGCCCAAGAGACCCAGTACTTC	CASKHGAQETQYF
TRBD1	few	TRBV2	TRBJ2-2	TGTGCCAGCAGTGTACAGGGACAGGGGGCTGGTGGGGAGCTGTTTTTT	CASSVQGQGAGGELFF
-	-	TRBV28	TRBJ1-1	TGTGCCAGCAGGAACCAGGGAGGGAACACTGAAGCTTTCTTT	CASRNQGGNTEAFF
-	-	TRBV30	TRBJ1-5	TGTGCCTGGAGTGTACGGGGGGGGCTGCAGCCCCAGCATTTT	CAWSVRGGLQPQHF
-	-	TRBV6-1	TRBJ1-6	TGTGCCAGCAGTGAAGCCCATCAGGGGATCTATAATTCACCCCTCCACTTT	CASSEAHQGIYNSPLHF
-	-	TRBV18	TRBJ1-1	TGTGCCAGCTCAATAGCGAACACTGAAGCTTTCTTT	CASSIANTEAFF
-	-	TRBV6-1	TRBJ1-1	TGTGCCAGCAGAGAAGGGACCGCAGGGAACACTGAAGCTTTCTTT	CASREGTAGNTEAFF
TRBD1	-	TRBV6-5	TRBJ1-2	TGTGCCAGCAGTTCCAGCTCGACAGGGGACTATGGCTACACCTTC	CASSSSSTGDYGYTF
TRBD1	-	TRBV6-5	TRBJ2-7	TGTGCCAGCAGTTACGCCTTACCGGGACAGTTCTACGAGCAGTACTTC	CASSYALPGQFYEQYF
-	-	TRBV6-1	TRBJ2-1	TGTGCCAGCAGTGAATGGAAGGATCACTACAATGAGCAGTTCTTC	CASSEWKDHYNEQFF
-	few	TRBV6-5	TRBJ1-4	TGTGCCAGCAGTTACGGTGGAGAGGAAAAACTGTTTTTT	CASSYGGEEKLFF
-	few	TRBV7-6	TRBJ1-2	TGTGCCAGCAGCTTAGACGGGGTTGGCAGGGCTAACTATGGCTACACCTTC	CASSLDGVGRANYGYTF
-	few	TRBV11-3	TRBJ2-2	TGTGCCAGCAGCTCCGCCAGAGTCAACACCGGGGAGCTGTTTTTT	CASSSARVNTGELFF
-	few	TRBV19	TRBJ1-1	TGTGCCACAAAACAGAGCATGAACACTGAAGCTTTCTTT	CATKQSMNTEAFF
-	-	TRBV27	TRBJ2-1	TGTGCCAGCAGTATCAGGCGCGGCGAGCAGTTCTTC	CASSIRRGEQFF
-	few	TRBV18	TRBJ2-7	TGTGCCAGCTCACCACCCTCTCGTTCCTACGAGCAGTACTTC	CASSPPSRSYEQYF
-	-	TRBV5-1	TRBJ1-1	TGCGCCAGCAGCAGATCAGGAGCCGACACTGAAGCTTTCTTT	CASSRSGADTEAFF
-	-	TRBV30	TRBJ1-2	TGTGCCTGGAGACCCCCCGGGGGTGGCTACACCTTC	CAWRPPGGGYTF
-	once	TRBV18	TRBJ1-5	TGTGCCAGCTCACCGGGAGGCTCCAATCAGCCCCAGCATTTT	CASSPGGSNQPQHF
-	-	TRBV28	TRBJ1-1	TGTGCCAGCAGTCCCCGGGGGAACACTGAAGCTTTCTTT	CASSPRGNTEAFF
-	-	TRBV28	TRBJ2-5	TGTGCCAGCAGTTTCGAACAAGGAGGCTTCCAAGAGACCCAGTACTTC	CASSFEQGGFQETQYF
-	-	TRBV11-1	TRBJ2-2	TGTGCCAGCAGCCACATCCGCTCAGGGGACCCCGGGGAGCTGTTTTTT	CASSHIRSGDPGELFF
TRBD2	-	TRBV6-4	TRBJ2-1	TGTGCCAGCAGTGACTCGGCGGGAGCCCACAATGAGCAGTTCTTC	CASSDSAGAHNEQFF
TRBD1	-	TRBV27	TRBJ1-1	TGTGCCAGCAGTCCTACAGGGGGCGGAACTGAAGCTTTCTTT	CASSPTGGGTEAFF
TRBD1	-	TRBV7-9	TRBJ2-5	TGTGCCAGCAGCCGGGGGGACAGGGGGCATCTGGAGACCCAGTACTTC	CASSRGDRGHLETQYF
-	-	TRBV19	TRBJ2-1	TGTGCCAGTAGTGCGAGCGCCGGGACCCTGATGTTGGAGCAGTTCTTC	CASSASAGTLMLEQFF
TRBD1	-	TRBV7-2	TRBJ2-1	TGTGCCAGCAGCTGGACAGGGTACAATGAGCAGTTCTTC	CASSWTGYNEQFF
-	-	TRBV7-8	TRBJ2-5	TGTGCCAGCAGCACCATCGGGACACCGAAGCAAGAGACCCAGTACTTC	CASSTIGTPKQETQYF
TRBD1	-	TRBV15	TRBJ2-7	TGTGCCACCAGCAGACCCCCGAGGCAGGGGGACTACGAGCAGTACTTC	CATSRPPRQGDYEQYF
TRBD1	-	TRBV4-2	TRBJ1-4	TGTGCCAGCAGCCAAGGCCGACCGGGACAGGCGGGTGAAAAACTGTTTTTT	CASSQGRPGQAGEKLFF
-	-	TRBV7-9	TRBJ2-7	TGTGCCAGCAGCTCGGGGTCGGGATACGAGCAGTACTTC	CASSSGSGYEQYF
-	-	TRBV25-1	TRBJ2-7	TGTGCCAGCAGTGTTGAGGACGGGGCCTACGAGCAGTACTTC	CASSVEDGAYEQYF
-	-	TRBV19	TRBJ1-4	TGTGCCAGTAGTATTGCCTCGGGGCGCCCCCCTAATGAAAAACTGTTTTTT	CASSIASGRPPNEKLFF
-	-	TRBV30	TRBJ1-1	TGTGCCTGGAGTGATATGAGCAGGGATTCCACTGAAGCTTTCTTT	CAWSDMSRDSTEAFF
-	-	TRBV7-2	TRBJ1-4	TGTGCCAGCAGTCCGAACGGAAGGACTAATGAAAAACTGTTTTTT	CASSPNGRTNEKLFF
-	medium-sized	TRBV19	TRBJ2-5	TGTGCCAGTAGTATCATAGACAGTTCCGGGACCCAGTACTTC	CASSIIDSSGTQYF
TRBD2	-	TRBV11-3	TRBJ2-1	TGTGCCAGCAGCGCGTTAGCGGGAGACGGCAATGAGCAGTTCTTC	CASSALAGDGNEQFF
TRBD2	-	TRBV5-1	TRBJ2-3	TGCGCCAGCAGACTGGGACTAGGGGCCACAGATACGCAGTATTTT	CASRLGLGATDTQYF
TRBD1	-	TRBV27	TRBJ1-2	TGTGCCAGCAGTCTCAACAGGGGGCGAGGCTACACCTTC	CASSLNRGRGYTF
-	-	TRBV4-2	TRBJ2-2	TGTGCCAGCAGCTTGGTACACGCCGACACCGGGGAGCTGTTTTTT	CASSLVHADTGELFF
TRBD2	-	TRBV4-1	TRBJ2-3	TGCGCCAGCAGCCAGTCATATGGCGGGAGGCTTCCCACAGATACGCAGTATTTT	CASSQSYGGRLPTDTQYF
-	medium-sized	TRBV18	TRBJ2-1	TGTGCCAGCTCACCTGACGACGTCTCCTACAATGAGCAGTTCTTC	CASSPDDVSYNEQFF
TRBD2	-	TRBV5-6	TRBJ2-1	TGTGCCAGCAGCTTGGGGACTAGCGCCTACAATGAGCAGTTCTTC	CASSLGTSAYNEQFF
TRBD1	few	TRBV9	TRBJ2-1	TGTGCCAGCAGCCTTTCAGGGGGCCCCTCCTACAATGAGCAGTTCTTC	CASSLSGGPSYNEQFF
-	-	TRBV28	TRBJ1-1	TGTGCCAGCAGTCAAAACAGGTTGAACACTGAAGCTTTCTTT	CASSQNRLNTEAFF
-	-	TRBV27	TRBJ1-1	TGTGCCAGCAGTCTCGGGACGTTGCGCACTGAAGCTTTCTTT	CASSLGTLRTEAFF
-	-	TRBV10-3	TRBJ2-3	TGTGCCATCAGCACCGACAGGGGAGGGTCCACAGATACGCAGTATTTT	CAISTDRGGSTDTQYF
TRBD2	-	TRBV10-3	TRBJ2-3	TGTGCCACTGCACTAGCGCCCAGCACAGATACGCAGTATTTT	CATALAPSTDTQYF
-	-	TRBV5-1	TRBJ2-1	TGCGCCAGCAGCTTGGGGGGTCTTGAGCAGTTCTTC	CASSLGGLEQFF
-	-	TRBV27	TRBJ1-3	TGTGCCAGCAGCGCTCAGCCGTACCTCTCTGGAAACACCATATATTTT	CASSAQPYLSGNTIYF